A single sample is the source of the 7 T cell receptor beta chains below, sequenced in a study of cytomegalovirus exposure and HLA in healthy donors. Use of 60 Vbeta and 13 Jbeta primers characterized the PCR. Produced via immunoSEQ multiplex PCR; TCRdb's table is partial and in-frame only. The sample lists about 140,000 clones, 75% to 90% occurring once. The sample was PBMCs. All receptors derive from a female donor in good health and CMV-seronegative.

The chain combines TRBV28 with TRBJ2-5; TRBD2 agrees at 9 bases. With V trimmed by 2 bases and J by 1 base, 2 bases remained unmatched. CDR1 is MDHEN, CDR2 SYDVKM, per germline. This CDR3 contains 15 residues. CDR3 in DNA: TGTGCCAGCAGTTTACTTAGCGGGGGCCAAGAGACCCAGTACTTC. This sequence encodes CASSLLSGGQETQYF.

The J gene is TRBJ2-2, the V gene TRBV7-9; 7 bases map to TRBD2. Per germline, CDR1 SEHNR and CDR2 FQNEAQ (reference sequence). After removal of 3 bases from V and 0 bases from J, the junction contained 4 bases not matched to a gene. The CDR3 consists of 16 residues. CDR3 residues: CASSFGGGPNTGELFF. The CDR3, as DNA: TGTGCCAGCAGCTTCGGGGGAGGGCCGAACACCGGGGAGCTGTTTTTT.

CDR3 region: CPGSAAGTGYVTEAFF. The CDR3 DNA reads TGTCCTGGGAGCGCGGCCGGGACAGGGTATGTTACTGAAGCTTTCTTT. The V and J genes are TRBV22-1 and TRBJ1-1; no check of the table's D call, TRBD1, against the DNA was made. TRBV22-1 is noted as a pseudogene. CDR3 length equals 16 residues.

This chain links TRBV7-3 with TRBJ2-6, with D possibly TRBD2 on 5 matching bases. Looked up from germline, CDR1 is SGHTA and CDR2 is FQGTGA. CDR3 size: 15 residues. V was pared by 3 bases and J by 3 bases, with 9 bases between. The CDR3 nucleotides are TGTGCCAGCAGCTTGAACGGGGATGGGGCCAACGTCCTGACTTTC. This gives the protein CASSLNGDGANVLTF.

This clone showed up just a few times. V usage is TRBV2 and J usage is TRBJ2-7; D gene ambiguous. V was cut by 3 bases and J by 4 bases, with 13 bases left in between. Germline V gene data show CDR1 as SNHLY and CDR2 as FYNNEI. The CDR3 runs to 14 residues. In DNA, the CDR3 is TGTGCCAGCAGTGAGACGAAACAACTATACGAGCAGTACTTC. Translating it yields CASSETKQLYEQYF.

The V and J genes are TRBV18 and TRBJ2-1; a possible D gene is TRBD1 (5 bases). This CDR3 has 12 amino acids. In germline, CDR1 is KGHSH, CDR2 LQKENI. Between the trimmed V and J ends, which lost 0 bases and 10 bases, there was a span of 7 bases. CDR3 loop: CASSPPAGEQFF. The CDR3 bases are TGTGCCAGCTCACCACCAGCAGGGGAGCAGTTCTTC.

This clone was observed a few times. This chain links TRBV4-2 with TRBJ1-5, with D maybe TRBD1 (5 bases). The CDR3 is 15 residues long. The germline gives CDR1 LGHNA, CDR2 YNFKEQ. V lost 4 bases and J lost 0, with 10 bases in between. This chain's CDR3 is CASSPGGSSNQPQHF. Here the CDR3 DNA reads TGTGCCAGCAGCCCGGGGGGGAGTAGCAATCAGCCCCAGCATTTT.